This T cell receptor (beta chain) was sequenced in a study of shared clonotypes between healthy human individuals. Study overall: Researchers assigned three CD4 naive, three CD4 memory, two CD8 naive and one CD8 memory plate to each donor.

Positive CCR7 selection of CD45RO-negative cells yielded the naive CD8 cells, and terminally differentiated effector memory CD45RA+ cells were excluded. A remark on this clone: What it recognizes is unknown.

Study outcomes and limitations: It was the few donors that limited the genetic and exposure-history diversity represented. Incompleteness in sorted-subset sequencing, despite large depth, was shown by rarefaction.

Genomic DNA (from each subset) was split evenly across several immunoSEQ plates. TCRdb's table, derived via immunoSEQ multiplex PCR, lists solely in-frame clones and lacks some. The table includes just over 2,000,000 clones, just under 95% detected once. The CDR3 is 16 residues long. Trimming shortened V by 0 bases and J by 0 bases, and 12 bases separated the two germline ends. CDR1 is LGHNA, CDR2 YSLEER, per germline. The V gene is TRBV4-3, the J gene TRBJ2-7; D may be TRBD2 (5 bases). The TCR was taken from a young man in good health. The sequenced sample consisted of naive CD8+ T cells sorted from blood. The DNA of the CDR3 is TGCGCCAGCAGCCAAGATTTTAGTGGGAGCTCCTACGAGCAGTACTTC. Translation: CASSQDFSGSSYEQYF.